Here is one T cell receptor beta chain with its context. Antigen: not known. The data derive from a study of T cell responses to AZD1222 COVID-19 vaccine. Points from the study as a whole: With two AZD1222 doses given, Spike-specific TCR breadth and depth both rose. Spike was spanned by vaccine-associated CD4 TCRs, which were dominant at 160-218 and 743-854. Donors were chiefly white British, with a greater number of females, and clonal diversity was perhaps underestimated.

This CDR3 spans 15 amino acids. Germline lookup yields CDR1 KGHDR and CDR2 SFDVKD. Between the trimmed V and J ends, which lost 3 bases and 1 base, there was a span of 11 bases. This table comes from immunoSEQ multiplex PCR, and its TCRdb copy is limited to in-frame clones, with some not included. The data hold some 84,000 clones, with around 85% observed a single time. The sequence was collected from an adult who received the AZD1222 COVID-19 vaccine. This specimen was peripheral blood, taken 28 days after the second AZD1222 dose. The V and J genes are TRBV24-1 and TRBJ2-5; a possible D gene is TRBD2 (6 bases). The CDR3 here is CATSDVAGPQETQYF. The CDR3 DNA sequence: TGTGCCACCAGTGATGTCGCGGGGCCCCAAGAGACCCAGTACTTC.